The TCR beta chain described here comes from a study of Tregs in tolerant kidney transplant recipients (dated by TCRdb to between 2018 and 2021). Broadly, across the study: Additional Treg samples were obtained from an approximately three-day mixed lymphocyte reaction with belatacept, in some cases followed by an approximately 5-day donor restimulation, before recipient CD4+CD25+CD127- cells were sorted. TCRbeta repertoire sequencing was used in a few healthy controls to compare several ways of expanding Tregs specific for an allogeneic donor. Antibodies distinguished recipient from donor cells when sorting primary belatacept mixed lymphocyte reaction cultures. The study applied TCRbeta sequencing to find donor-specific regulatory T cells before combined kidney and bone marrow transplantation and then followed those same cells after transplant. General conclusions and limits of the study: Biological reproducibility was not directly addressed, though technical replication error appeared minimal. Expanding Tregs with activated donor B cells appeared to identify the most biologically relevant and donor-specific TCRbeta repertoire. Because only a small number of patients were included, the study had limitations, and the results will need to be validated in larger populations as well as under other immunosuppression protocols.

Healthy control blood came either as purchased buffy coats or from healthy volunteers. Healthy control blood was processed to PBMCs with a Ficoll density gradient and then cryopreserved, whereas patient PBMCs were collected both before and after transplant. Note on this clone: It lacks a known antigen. The input lacks base qualities; no much larger clone sits a single base away.

For TCRbeta CDR3 sequencing, genomic DNA was extracted from sorted cells using the QIAGEN DNeasy Blood and Tissue Kit. Through immunoSEQ, high-throughput TCRbeta CDR3 sequencing was done commercially, including PCR amplification with internal controls and bias correction. In the paper's pipeline: Unique productive TCRbeta sequences were defined by CDR3 nucleotide sequence when primers matched and otherwise by CDR3 amino acid sequence together with Vbeta and Jbeta genes. A sequence counted as donor-reactive if, in CFSE-low cells, the sequence had a frequency of at least 0.01% and was expanded at least 5-fold compared with unstimulated cells. Repertoire divergence was quantified by Jensen-Shannon divergence using the top 100 TCRbeta sequences ranked by frequency. For samples with multiple sequencing runs, sorting error was corrected in each run separately before the runs were combined. The table comes from immuneACCESS by way of TCRdb, which keeps in-frame sequences with V and J called. Part of the clones is missing from these tables; in studies checked, under half for an unresolved V gene and the rest for unknown reasons. V, J and clone size are taken as reported in that table, and D and trimming were inferred from the DNA itself. Recorded for this sample are about 21,000 clones; roughly two thirds of them occurred a single time. The top ten clones comprise around 3.5% of the sample.

Material: Tregs from blood cultured with allogeneic cells. The sequence was obtained from a human donor in good health.

The sequenced DNA: TGTGCCATAGCGGGACGGCGGCAAGAGACCCAGTACTTC. This yields the protein CAIAGRRQETQYF. This sequence uses TRBV6-6 and TRBJ2-5, with 8 junctional bases fitting TRBD2. The CDR3 covers 13 residues, taking in both the cysteine and the phenylalanine. CDR3 DNA is the only sequence kept; it has 39 bases, read in frame from the first base. Relative to germline, V is missing 10 bases and J is missing 2 bases, with 6 bases of the junction outside any gene match. The germline V gene (reference sequence) supplies CDR1 MNHNY and CDR2 SVGAGI.